Listed below are T cell receptor beta chains from one sample, sequenced in a study of T-cell memory formation after mild COVID-19. TCRdb reprocessed the 5' RACE reads via MiXCR and lists one record per CDR3 protein. Among hundreds of thousands of distinct CDR3 sequences listed, 15% to 20% were seen once. The sample taken for sequencing was PBMCs or a T cell subset sorted from them (not recorded which). These receptors were collected from a man aged 18 to 29 who had mild COVID-19 (a few samples of this study predate the infection). Cell type and time point are not known. The CDR3 runs from the conserved cysteine through the conserved F or W. Fields, in order: V gene, D gene, clone size, J gene, CDR3 DNA, CDR3 protein. The D gene is left open where the match is weak. Clone size appears in some rows only: once, few, many, or a class for an expanded clone.

>TRBV7-9|-|-|TRBJ2-7
TGTGCCAGCAGCTTAGGTGGACAGTACGAGCAGTACTTC
CASSLGGQYEQYF
>TRBV6-2/TRBV6-3|-|-|TRBJ1-6
TGTGCCAGCAGCCAGTGGACCGTCCTGGCTTCACCCCTCCACTTT
CASSQWTVLASPLHF
>TRBV7-2|-|few|TRBJ1-6
TGTGCCAGCAGCTTCACAGGGATTGTTTCACCCCTCCACTTT
CASSFTGIVSPLHF
>TRBV4-3|-|few|TRBJ2-7
TGCGCCAGCAGCCAAGATTGGCCTAGTTTCTACGAGCAGTACTTC
CASSQDWPSFYEQYF
>TRBV6-2/TRBV6-3|TRBD2|-|TRBJ2-7
TGTGCCAGCAGACCCCTAGCGGGTGCCTCCTACGAGCAGTACTTC
CASRPLAGASYEQYF
>TRBV20-1|TRBD1|few|TRBJ2-2
TGCAGTGCTGGGACAGAGAACACCGGGGAGCTGTTTTTT
CSAGTENTGELFF
>TRBV6-5|-|-|TRBJ1-2
TGTGCCAGCAGCCTCTCTCCCCTGGGTGGCTACACCTTC
CASSLSPLGGYTF
>TRBV13|-|-|TRBJ2-3
TGTGCCAGCAGCCCTAGGACAAGAGGGGATACGCAGTATTTT
CASSPRTRGDTQYF
>TRBV6-6|TRBD1|few|TRBJ2-7
TGTGCCAGCTTACAGGGGTCCTCCTACGAGCAGTACTTC
CASLQGSSYEQYF
>TRBV2|TRBD1|-|TRBJ2-7
TGTGCCGGAACAGGGGATACCTACGAGCAGTACTTC
CAGTGDTYEQYF
>TRBV7-6|-|few|TRBJ2-1
TGTGCCAGCAGCCACCTGGGGGTGGCCGATGAGCAGTTCTTC
CASSHLGVADEQFF
>TRBV3-1|TRBD2|few|TRBJ2-1
TGTGCCAGCAGCCAAGATCGTCTACTAGCGGGGGGGCCTTACAATGAGCAGTTCTTC
CASSQDRLLAGGPYNEQFF
>TRBV10-3|-|-|TRBJ2-1
TGTGCCATCAGTGAGTCGAAGGGGCTAGCGACCTACAATGAGCAGTTCTTC
CAISESKGLATYNEQFF
>TRBV20-1|-|many|TRBJ2-3
TGCAGTGCTAGAGATGGGGCAGGGGGCACAGATACGCAGTATTTT
CSARDGAGGTDTQYF
>TRBV12-3/TRBV12-4|TRBD2|few|TRBJ2-1
TGTGCCAGCAGTTCTGGACTAGCGGGGAACAATGAGCAGTTCTTC
CASSSGLAGNNEQFF
>TRBV29-1|TRBD2|-|TRBJ2-1
TGCAGCGTTGTTTGGGTAGGCGCGGGGGTTGTAAATGAGCAGTTCTTC
CSVVWVGAGVVNEQFF
>TRBV11-2|-|-|TRBJ2-3
TGTGCCAGCAAACAATCCCTAGGGAGTACAGATACGCAGTATTTT
CASKQSLGSTDTQYF
>TRBV5-1|TRBD1|few|TRBJ1-2
TGCGCCAGCAGCTTTCGGACAGGAACGACTAACTATGGCTACACCTTC
CASSFRTGTTNYGYTF
>TRBV25-1|TRBD2|many|TRBJ2-3
TGTGCCAGCAGTGAATTAGCGGGGGGCACAGATACGCAGTATTTT
CASSELAGGTDTQYF
>TRBV7-3|TRBD1|few|TRBJ1-2
TGTGCCAGCAGCTCCTCGGACAGGGTTGGCTACACCTTC
CASSSSDRVGYTF
>TRBV4-2|-|few|TRBJ1-1
TGTGCCAGCATGACAACCGGGATAGTGAACACTGAAGCTTTCTTT
CASMTTGIVNTEAFF
>TRBV4-3|-|-|TRBJ1-2
TGCGCCAGCAGCCAGGGAGTTAACTATGGCTACACCTTC
CASSQGVNYGYTF
>TRBV7-2|-|-|TRBJ1-5
TGTGCCAGCAGCTTAACAACCCGTCAGCCCCAGCATTTT
CASSLTTRQPQHF
>TRBV28|-|few|TRBJ1-4
TGTGCCAGCAGTTGGAACAGCGCTAATGAAAAACTGTTTTTT
CASSWNSANEKLFF
>TRBV11-2|-|many|TRBJ2-5
TGTGCCAGCAGCTTAGTCGTAGGATCCACGTCCAAGACCCAGTACTTC
CASSLVVGSTSKTQYF
>TRBV7-8|-|once|TRBJ2-7
TGTGCCAGCAGCGTAAGAGCGGATAGCTCCTACGAGCAGTACTTC
CASSVRADSSYEQYF
>TRBV2|TRBD1|few|TRBJ2-2
TGTGCCAGCAGCGGAGTAGGACAGGGGGAGAGCACCGGGGAGCTGTTTTTT
CASSGVGQGESTGELFF
>TRBV7-9|TRBD1|few|TRBJ2-3
TGTGCCAGCAGCCAGGGGGCGGCAGATACGCAGTATTTT
CASSQGAADTQYF
>TRBV7-2|-|few|TRBJ2-1
TGTGCCGGATCCGGGCCCCAGGCCGAGCAGTTCTTC
CAGSGPQAEQFF
>TRBV6-5|TRBD1|few|TRBJ1-2
TGTGCCAGCAGTTATGGACAGGGTGGGGACTATGGCTACACCTTC
CASSYGQGGDYGYTF
>TRBV5-6|TRBD1|-|TRBJ1-4
TGTGCCAGCAGCTTGGGACCGAGGACAGGGGCTAATGAAAAACTGTTTTTT
CASSLGPRTGANEKLFF
>TRBV4-3|TRBD1|-|TRBJ2-7
TGCGCCAGCAGCCAAGACCGACAGGGGGCGAGGTACGAGCAGTACTTC
CASSQDRQGARYEQYF
>TRBV4-2|-|-|TRBJ2-5
TGTGCCAGCAGCCAAGTTGGGAAGTACCCAGAGACCCAGTACTTC
CASSQVGKYPETQYF
>TRBV5-1|-|-|TRBJ2-3
TGCGCCAGCAGCTTGGCCAGATCCTACACAGATACGCAGTATTTT
CASSLARSYTDTQYF
>TRBV7-2|-|few|TRBJ1-2
TGTGCCAGCAGTTCCCGACAGCCTTATGGCTACACCTTC
CASSSRQPYGYTF
>TRBV29-1|-|-|TRBJ1-2
TGCAGCGTTGCAAGCTATCCAGGTGCTTATGGCTACACCTTC
CSVASYPGAYGYTF
>TRBV7-2|-|few|TRBJ2-6
TGTGCCAGCAGCTTAGCGGCGACCTCCTCTGGGGCCAACGTCCTGACTTTC
CASSLAATSSGANVLTF
>TRBV10-3|TRBD1|-|TRBJ2-1
TGTGCCATCAGTGAACAGGGGTTAGTCCACAATGAGCAGTTCTTC
CAISEQGLVHNEQFF
>TRBV4-2|-|-|TRBJ1-5
TGTGCCAGCAGCCAAGGGAACGCCCGTCAGCCCCAGCATTTT
CASSQGNARQPQHF
>TRBV5-1|-|few|TRBJ2-5
TGCGCCAGCAGCTTGGGAATCTCGGGTGGAGAGACCCAGTACTTC
CASSLGISGGETQYF
>TRBV6-5|-|few|TRBJ2-7
TGTGCCAGCAGTTACCGGGCAGGGTCCTACGAGCAGTACTTC
CASSYRAGSYEQYF
>TRBV19|TRBD2|-|TRBJ2-3
TGTGCCAGTAGTATGTCGCTAGCGGGGGGAGTAGATACGCAGTATTTT
CASSMSLAGGVDTQYF
>TRBV7-9|TRBD1|few|TRBJ2-3
TGTGCCAGCAGCAAGACCCCGGACAGGAGTTTCACAGATACGCAGTATTTT
CASSKTPDRSFTDTQYF
>TRBV27|TRBD1|few|TRBJ2-1
TGTGCCAGCAGTTTATGGGATGGCGACAGGGGACGTGACAATGAGCAGTTCTTC
CASSLWDGDRGRDNEQFF
>TRBV10-2|TRBD1|few|TRBJ2-3
TGCGCCAGCAGTGAGTTTAGGACAGGGCCCGCAGATACGCAGTATTTT
CASSEFRTGPADTQYF
>TRBV7-8|TRBD2|many|TRBJ2-1
TGTGCCAGCAGCTTATCCGGGGGGTACAATGAGCAGTTCTTC
CASSLSGGYNEQFF